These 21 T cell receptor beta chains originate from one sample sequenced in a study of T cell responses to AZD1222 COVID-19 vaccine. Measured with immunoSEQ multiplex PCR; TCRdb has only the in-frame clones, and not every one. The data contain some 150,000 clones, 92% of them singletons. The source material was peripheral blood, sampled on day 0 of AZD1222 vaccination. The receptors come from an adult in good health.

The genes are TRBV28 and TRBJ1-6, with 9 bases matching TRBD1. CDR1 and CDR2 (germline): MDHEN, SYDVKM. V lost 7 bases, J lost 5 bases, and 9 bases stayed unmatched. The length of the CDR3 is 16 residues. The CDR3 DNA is TGTGCCAGCAATGCCCCGGGACAGGGAAATAATTCACCCCTCCACTTT. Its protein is CASNAPGQGNNSPLHF.

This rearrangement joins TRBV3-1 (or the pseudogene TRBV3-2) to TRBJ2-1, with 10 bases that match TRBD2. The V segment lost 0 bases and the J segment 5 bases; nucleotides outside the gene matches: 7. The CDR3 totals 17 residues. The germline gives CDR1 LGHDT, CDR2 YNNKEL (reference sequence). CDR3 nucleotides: TGTGCCAGCAGCCAAGATTTGAGGACTAGCGGACACAATGAGCAGTTCTTC. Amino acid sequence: CASSQDLRTSGHNEQFF.

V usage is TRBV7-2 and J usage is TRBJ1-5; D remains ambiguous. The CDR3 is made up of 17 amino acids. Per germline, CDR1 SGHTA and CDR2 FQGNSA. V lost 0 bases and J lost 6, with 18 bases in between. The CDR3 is CASSLALNPLGGQPQHF. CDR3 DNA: TGTGCCAGCAGCTTAGCGCTCAACCCGCTGGGCGGTCAGCCCCAGCATTTT.

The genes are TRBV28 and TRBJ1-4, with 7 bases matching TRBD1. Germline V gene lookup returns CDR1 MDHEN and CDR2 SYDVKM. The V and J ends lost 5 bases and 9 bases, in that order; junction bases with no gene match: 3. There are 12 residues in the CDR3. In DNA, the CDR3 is TGTGCCAGCAGTCAGACAGGGAAAAAACTGTTTTTT. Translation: CASSQTGKKLFF.

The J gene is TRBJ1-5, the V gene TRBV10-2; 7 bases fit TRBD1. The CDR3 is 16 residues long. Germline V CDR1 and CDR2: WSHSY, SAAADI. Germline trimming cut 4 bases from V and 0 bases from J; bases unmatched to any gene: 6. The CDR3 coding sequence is TGCGCCAGCAGTGGGGACAGCTCTTATAGCAATCAGCCCCAGCATTTT. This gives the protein CASSGDSSYSNQPQHF.

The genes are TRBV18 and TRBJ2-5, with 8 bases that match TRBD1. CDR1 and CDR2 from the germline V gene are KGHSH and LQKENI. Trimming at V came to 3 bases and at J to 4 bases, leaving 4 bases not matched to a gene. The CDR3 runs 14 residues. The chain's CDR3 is CASSPGQGRETQYF. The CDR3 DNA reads TGTGCCAGCTCACCTGGACAGGGTAGAGAGACCCAGTACTTC.

The CDR3 nucleotides read TGTGCCAGTAGTAGGGGACTTCCCGGCACTGAAGCTTTCTTT. Its translation is CASSRGLPGTEAFF. This sequence joins TRBV19 and TRBJ1-1; D may be TRBD1 (5 bases). Trimming took off 4 bases at V and 4 bases at J, with 13 bases between the two ends. Germline CDR1 LNHDA, CDR2 SQIVND (reference sequence). CDR3 length: 14 residues. Based on the CDR3 plus reference TRBV19 and TRBJ1-1, the full variable domain is DGGITQSPKYLFRKEGQNVTLSCEQNLNHDAMYWYRQDPGQGLRLIYYSQIVNDFQKGDIAEGYSVSREKKESFPLTVTSAQKNPTAFYLCASSRGLPGTEAFFGQGTRLTVV.

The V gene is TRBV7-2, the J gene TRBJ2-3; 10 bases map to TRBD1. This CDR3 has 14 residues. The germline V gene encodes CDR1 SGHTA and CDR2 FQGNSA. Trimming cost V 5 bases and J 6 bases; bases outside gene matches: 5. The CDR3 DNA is TGTGCCAGCAGCCCCGACAGGGGGCTGGATACGCAGTATTTT. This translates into CASSPDRGLDTQYF.

CDR3 in amino acids: CASSQELVSTEAFF. The DNA for the CDR3 is TGTGCCAGCAGCCAAGAACTCGTGAGCACTGAAGCTTTCTTT. V and J are TRBV14 and TRBJ1-1; no reliable D call. This CDR3 region has 14 residues. The germline CDR1 and CDR2 sequences are SGHDN and FVKESK. The V end lost 0 bases, the J end lost 4 bases, and 9 bases lay between the germline ends. Full variable domain (outside the CDR3, taken from reference TRBV14 and TRBJ1-1): EAGVTQFPSHSVIEKGQTVTLRCDPISGHDNLYWYRRVMGKEIKFLLHFVKESKQDESGMPNNRFLAERTGGTYSTLKVQPAELEDSGVYFCASSQELVSTEAFFGQGTRLTVV.

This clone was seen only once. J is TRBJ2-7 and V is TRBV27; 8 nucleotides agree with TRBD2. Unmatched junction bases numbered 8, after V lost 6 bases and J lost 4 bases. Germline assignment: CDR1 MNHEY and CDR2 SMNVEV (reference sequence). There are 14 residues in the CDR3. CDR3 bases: TGTGCCAGCAGGGGACTAGTAGGGAATTACGAGCAGTACTTC. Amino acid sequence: CASRGLVGNYEQYF.

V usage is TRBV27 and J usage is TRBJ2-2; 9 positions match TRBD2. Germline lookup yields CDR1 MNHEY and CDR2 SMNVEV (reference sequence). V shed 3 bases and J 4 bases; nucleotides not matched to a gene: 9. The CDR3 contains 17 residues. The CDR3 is CASSFRAGGLSTGELFF. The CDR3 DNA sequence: TGTGCCAGCAGTTTTAGGGCGGGGGGGCTCTCCACCGGGGAGCTGTTTTTT.

The CDR3 region is CASSFVGARTEAFF. The DNA of the CDR3 is TGTGCCAGCAGCTTCGTTGGGGCGCGGACTGAAGCTTTCTTT. The rearrangement uses TRBV7-2 and TRBJ1-1; tentative D call: TRBD1 (5 bases). Trimming shortened V by 3 bases and J by 5 bases, and 13 bases separated the two germline ends. Germline CDR1 is SGHTA and CDR2 is FQGNSA. This CDR3 is 14 amino acids long.

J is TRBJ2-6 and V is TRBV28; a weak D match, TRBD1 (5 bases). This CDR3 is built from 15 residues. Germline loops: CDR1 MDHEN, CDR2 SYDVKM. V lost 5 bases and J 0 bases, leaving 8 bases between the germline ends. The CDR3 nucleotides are TGTGCCAGCAGTAGAGACAGCTCTGGGGCCAACGTCCTGACTTTC. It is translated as CASSRDSSGANVLTF.

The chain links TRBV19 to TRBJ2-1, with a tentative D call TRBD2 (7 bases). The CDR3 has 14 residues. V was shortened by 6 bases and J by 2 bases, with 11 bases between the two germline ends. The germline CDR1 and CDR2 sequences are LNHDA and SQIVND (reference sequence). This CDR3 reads CASRRGGTYNEQFF. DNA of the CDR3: TGTGCCAGTAGAAGGGGGGGGACCTACAATGAGCAGTTCTTC. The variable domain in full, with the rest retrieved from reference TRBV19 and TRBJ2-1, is DGGITQSPKYLFRKEGQNVTLSCEQNLNHDAMYWYRQDPGQGLRLIYYSQIVNDFQKGDIAEGYSVSREKKESFPLTVTSAQKNPTAFYLCASRRGGTYNEQFFGPGTRLTVL.

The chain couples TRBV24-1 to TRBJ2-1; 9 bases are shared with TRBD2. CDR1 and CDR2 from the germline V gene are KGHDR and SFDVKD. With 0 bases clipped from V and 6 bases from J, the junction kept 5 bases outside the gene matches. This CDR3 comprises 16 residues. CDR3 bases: TGTGCCACCAGTGATTTGAAGCGGGAGGCCACCAATGAGCAGTTCTTC. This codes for CATSDLKREATNEQFF.

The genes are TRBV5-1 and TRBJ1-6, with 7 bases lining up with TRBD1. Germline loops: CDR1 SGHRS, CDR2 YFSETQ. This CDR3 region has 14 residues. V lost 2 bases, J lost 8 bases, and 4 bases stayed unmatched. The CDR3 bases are TGCGCCAGCAGCTTCCACAGGGGAGATTCACCCCTCCACTTT. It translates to CASSFHRGDSPLHF.

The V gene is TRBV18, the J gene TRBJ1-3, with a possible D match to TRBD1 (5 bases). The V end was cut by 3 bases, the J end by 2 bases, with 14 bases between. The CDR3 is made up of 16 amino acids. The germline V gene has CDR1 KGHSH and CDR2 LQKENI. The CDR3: CASSPPGRLTGNTIYF. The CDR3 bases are TGTGCCAGCTCACCGCCGGGACGGTTAACTGGAAACACCATATATTTT.

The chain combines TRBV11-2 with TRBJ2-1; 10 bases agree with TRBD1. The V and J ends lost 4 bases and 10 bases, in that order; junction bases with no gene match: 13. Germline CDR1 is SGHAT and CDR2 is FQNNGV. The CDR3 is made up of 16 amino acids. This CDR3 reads CASSSPRDRGPYEQFF. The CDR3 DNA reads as TGTGCCAGCAGCTCCCCCCGGGACAGGGGACCTTACGAGCAGTTCTTC.

The CDR3 sequence: CASSLGQGDGYTF. CDR3 bases: TGTGCCAGCAGCCTAGGACAGGGGGATGGCTACACCTTC. The chain employs TRBV5-4 and TRBJ1-2; 10 bases line up with TRBD1. Germline V gives CDR1 SGHNT, CDR2 YYREEE (reference sequence). V was clipped by 4 bases and J by 6 bases; unmatched bases: 3. The CDR3 runs 13 residues.

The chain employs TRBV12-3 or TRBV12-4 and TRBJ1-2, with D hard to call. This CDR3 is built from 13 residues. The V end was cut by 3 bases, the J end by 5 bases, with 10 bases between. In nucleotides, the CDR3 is TGTGCCAGCAGTTTTGGGGTTTGGTATGGCTACACCTTC. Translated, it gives CASSFGVWYGYTF.

The CDR3 region is CSVGQGRYGYTF. The CDR3 nucleotides are TGCAGCGTCGGACAGGGTCGGTATGGCTACACCTTC. This chain links TRBV29-1 with TRBJ1-2; TRBD1 aligns across 8 bases. The V segment lost 6 bases and the J segment 5 bases; nucleotides outside the gene matches: 5. The CDR3 loop spans 12 amino acids. CDR1 and CDR2 (germline): SQVTM, ANQGSEA.